A selection of T cell receptor beta chains follows, all from one sample in a study of cytomegalovirus exposure and HLA in healthy donors. Sequencing used immunoSEQ multiplex PCR; TCRdb keeps in-frame clones, though not all of them. The sample lists approximately 130,000 clones; roughly 77% were seen once. Sequencing input: PBMCs. All receptors come from a young man in good health and CMV-seronegative. Each CDR3 is given with its conserved first and last residue. Fields, in order: clone size, V gene, D gene, J gene, CDR3 DNA, CDR3 protein. D genes are given only for firm matches. Clone size is shown for a subset of rows, as once, few, many or a class of expanded clone.

-	TRBV9	TRBD1	TRBJ2-2	TGTGCCAGCAGCGTAAGGCCCTCGGGACAGAAACTGACCGGGGAGCTGTTTTTT	CASSVRPSGQKLTGELFF
-	TRBV5-1	TRBD1	TRBJ2-7	TGCGCCAGCAGCTCCCGGACAGGGGCCTCCTACGAGCAGTACTTC	CASSSRTGASYEQYF
few	TRBV6-1	TRBD1	TRBJ1-2	TGTGCCAGCAGTGACGACAGGGGGCCCTATGGCTACACCTTC	CASSDDRGPYGYTF
-	TRBV11-2	TRBD2	TRBJ2-3	TGTGCCAGCAGACCCACTAGCGGGGGGTTAGTAGGTACGCAGTATTTT	CASRPTSGGLVGTQYF
-	TRBV6-1	-	TRBJ1-4	TGTGCCAGCAGCGGAGGAACAGGGTGGGAAAAACTGTTTTTT	CASSGGTGWEKLFF
-	TRBV11-2	TRBD1	TRBJ1-2	TGTGCCAGCAGCTTGTTTGGACAGGGGGCAGGGGGCTACACCTTC	CASSLFGQGAGGYTF
few	TRBV13	-	TRBJ2-7	TGTGCCAGCAGCTCTATCCGGCGGAACTCCTACGAGCAGTACTTC	CASSSIRRNSYEQYF
-	TRBV6-5	TRBD2	TRBJ2-1	TGTGCCAGCAGTCGGACTAGCGGCTCCTACAATGAGCAGTTCTTC	CASSRTSGSYNEQFF
-	TRBV15	TRBD2	TRBJ2-3	TGTGCCACCAGCAGAGATAGGGGAGGGGCGCAGTATTTT	CATSRDRGGAQYF
-	TRBV7-9	-	TRBJ1-3	TGTGCCAGCAGCGCTCATGTGGGATCCGCGGGCATATATTTT	CASSAHVGSAGIYF
-	TRBV5-5	TRBD1	TRBJ2-6	TGTGCCAGCAGCGTCGGGACAGGTGGTTCTGGGGCCAACGTCCTGACTTTC	CASSVGTGGSGANVLTF
-	TRBV29-1	TRBD1	TRBJ1-1	TGCAGCGTTCGGGACAGGGGAGGAACTGAAGCTTTCTTT	CSVRDRGGTEAFF
few	TRBV5-6	-	TRBJ2-7	TGTGCCAGCAGCTTGTTACTTGCGGAGGGCGAGCAGTACTTC	CASSLLLAEGEQYF
-	TRBV7-9	TRBD1	TRBJ1-2	TGTGCCAGCAACCTAGACGGGGGACAGGGGATTTATGGCTACACCTTC	CASNLDGGQGIYGYTF
once	TRBV7-9	TRBD1	TRBJ2-1	TGTGCCAGCAGCTTAGCAGGGGGCTTCTCCTACAATGAGCAGTTCTTC	CASSLAGGFSYNEQFF
-	TRBV6-5	-	TRBJ2-7	TGTGCCAGCACCGACGGAGGAGGTAGCGAGCAGTACTTC	CASTDGGGSEQYF
-	TRBV6-5	TRBD1	TRBJ1-4	TGTGCCAGCAGTCCCCGACAGGGAGTGGGTCTTTACCTGTTTTTT	CASSPRQGVGLYLFF
-	TRBV4-2	TRBD2	TRBJ2-3	TGTGCCAGCAGCCAAGAAACTAGCGGACAAGATACGCAGTATTTT	CASSQETSGQDTQYF
-	TRBV5-4	-	TRBJ2-5	TGTGCCAGCAGCTTACAGGGCACAGAGACCCAGTACTTC	CASSLQGTETQYF
once	TRBV2	-	TRBJ1-1	TGTGCCAGCAATCCCTCAAGGGGCCTGAACACTGAAGCTTTCTTT	CASNPSRGLNTEAFF
-	TRBV19	-	TRBJ2-2	TGTGCCAGTATCCCCCGGGGTGGGAACACCGGGGAGCTGTTTTTT	CASIPRGGNTGELFF
-	TRBV12-5	-	TRBJ2-3	TGTGCTAGTGGTTTGTGGGACATTAGCACAGATACGCAGTATTTT	CASGLWDISTDTQYF
once	TRBV6-8	-	TRBJ1-2	TGTGCCGGCAGTTACTCGACGGGTCGGCCTAACTATGGCTACACCTTC	CAGSYSTGRPNYGYTF
-	TRBV18	TRBD1	TRBJ1-1	TGTGCCAGCTCACCAAATACAGGGGGCGCAGAAGCTTTCTTT	CASSPNTGGAEAFF
few	TRBV7-9	-	TRBJ1-5	TGTGCCAGCAGCCCGGGGAGAGGGCCCCAGCATTTT	CASSPGRGPQHF
-	TRBV7-6	TRBD1	TRBJ1-1	TGTGCCAGCAGCTTAGGGGGCGCAGGGGGCGGCACTGAAGCTTTCTTT	CASSLGGAGGGTEAFF
-	TRBV6-5	TRBD1	TRBJ1-4	TGTGCCAGCCGAAGAGTCGGGACAGGGGGTGAAAAACTGTTTTTT	CASRRVGTGGEKLFF
once	TRBV2	TRBD1	TRBJ2-5	TGTGCCAGATCCGGGACAGGGCAAGAGACCCAGTACTTC	CARSGTGQETQYF
-	TRBV4-1	TRBD1	TRBJ1-6	TGCGCCAGCAGCCAAGAACAGGGGGGCTCCTATAATTCACCCCTCCACTTT	CASSQEQGGSYNSPLHF
-	TRBV9	TRBD2	TRBJ2-5	TGTGCCAGCAGCGTAGCTCCTAGCGGGGGGGCCCGGGAGACCCAGTACTTC	CASSVAPSGGARETQYF
-	TRBV2	-	TRBJ2-7	TGTGCCAGCAGTGAGGGGGGGGCAGGGAGGAGGGGTGAGCAGTACTTC	CASSEGGAGRRGEQYF
-	TRBV10-2	TRBD1	TRBJ2-7	TGCGCCAGCACCCCACCTGGGGGGACAGGGGAGGCCGAGCAGTACTTC	CASTPPGGTGEAEQYF
-	TRBV5-4	-	TRBJ2-3	TGTGCCAGCAGCCCCGGGACTGGAATCCCGACAGATACGCAGTATTTT	CASSPGTGIPTDTQYF
once	TRBV7-3	TRBD2	TRBJ2-3	TGTGCCAGCAGCTACGGGACTAGCGGGGGGCCCGGGGCAGATACGCAGTATTTT	CASSYGTSGGPGADTQYF
-	TRBV6-1	-	TRBJ1-5	TGTGCCAGCAGTGAAGCATCGGGTCCGGGATTGCCCCAGCATTTT	CASSEASGPGLPQHF
-	TRBV7-8	TRBD1	TRBJ2-2	TGTGCCAGCAGCTTAGGGGGACAGGGAGGTAACACCGGGGAGCTGTTTTTT	CASSLGGQGGNTGELFF
-	TRBV4-2	-	TRBJ2-7	TGTGCCAGCAGCCAAGATGCCCCACCGGACGAGCAGTACTTC	CASSQDAPPDEQYF
-	TRBV9	-	TRBJ1-3	TGTGCCAGCAGCGTACGGGACACGTACTCTGGAAACACCATATATTTT	CASSVRDTYSGNTIYF
-	TRBV27	TRBD1	TRBJ1-5	TGTGCCAGCAGAGTACAGGGGTCGAGCAATCAGCCCCAGCATTTT	CASRVQGSSNQPQHF
-	TRBV7-6	-	TRBJ1-5	TGTGCCAGCAGCTTCCAGGGCCCAGATCAGCCCCAGCATTTT	CASSFQGPDQPQHF
-	TRBV6-5	-	TRBJ1-2	TGTGCCAGCAGTCAGGACAGAGCGGCACAGACCTTC	CASSQDRAAQTF
-	TRBV19	TRBD1	TRBJ1-5	TGTGCCAGTAGGGGGACAGACCAGCCCCAGCATTTT	CASRGTDQPQHF
once	TRBV5-6	TRBD2	TRBJ2-7	TGTGCCAGCAGGCGGGGACTAGCGGGGGTGAAATCCTACGAGCAGTACTTC	CASRRGLAGVKSYEQYF
-	TRBV5-1	TRBD1	TRBJ2-6	TGCGCCAGCGGCATATCCGGGACAGGGGGATCTGGGGCCAACGTCCTGACTTTC	CASGISGTGGSGANVLTF
-	TRBV5-5	TRBD2	TRBJ2-7	TGTGCCAGCATCCAATTAGCGGGTAGCTCCTACGAGCAGTACTTC	CASIQLAGSSYEQYF
-	TRBV11-3	-	TRBJ2-2	TGTGCCAGCACGCGGGGGCCGAACACCGGGGAGCTGTTTTTT	CASTRGPNTGELFF
-	TRBV4-1	TRBD1	TRBJ2-6	TGCGCCAGCAGCCAAGAGCAGGGGGCAGGGATCTCTGGGGCCAACGTCCTGACTTTC	CASSQEQGAGISGANVLTF
-	TRBV15	-	TRBJ1-5	TGTGCCACCAGCGGGGCGGGAGGGGGTCAGCCCCAGCATTTT	CATSGAGGGQPQHF
-	TRBV7-2	TRBD1	TRBJ1-1	TGTGCCAGCAGCTTTCCGGGGACAGGGCGGAACACTGAAGCTTTCTTT	CASSFPGTGRNTEAFF